The T cell receptor (beta chain) under discussion was sequenced for a study of blood T cell repertoires in COVID-19. Study at large: From the United States, Italy and Spain came samples of acute and convalescent COVID-19. Sources were T cells, B-cell-depleted T cells, or PBMCs; the material itself was cDNA or gDNA.

This clone has just a few counts. The CDR3 is 15 residues long. V lost 5 bases to trimming and J lost 0 bases, with 10 bases between them. Germline V gene sequence: CDR1 SGHAT, CDR2 FQNNGV. Original methodology: Estimates of nucleated cell counts were drawn from the amplification of reference gene primers. TCRdb's copy holds only in-frame clones and misses some; the assay was immunoSEQ multiplex PCR. Clone size and V and J calls were adopted from that table, with D and trimming inferred from the DNA. Of under 100,000 clones in the sample, approximately 90% were seen once. Sequencing was performed on peripheral blood. The receptor was derived from a male donor with acute or convalescent COVID-19. V and J are TRBV11-2 and TRBJ2-2, with a weak D call TRBD1 (6 bases). The CDR3 nucleotides are TGTGCCAGCAGCAAAGACAGGACGAACACCGGGGAGCTGTTTTTT. Translation gives CASSKDRTNTGELFF.